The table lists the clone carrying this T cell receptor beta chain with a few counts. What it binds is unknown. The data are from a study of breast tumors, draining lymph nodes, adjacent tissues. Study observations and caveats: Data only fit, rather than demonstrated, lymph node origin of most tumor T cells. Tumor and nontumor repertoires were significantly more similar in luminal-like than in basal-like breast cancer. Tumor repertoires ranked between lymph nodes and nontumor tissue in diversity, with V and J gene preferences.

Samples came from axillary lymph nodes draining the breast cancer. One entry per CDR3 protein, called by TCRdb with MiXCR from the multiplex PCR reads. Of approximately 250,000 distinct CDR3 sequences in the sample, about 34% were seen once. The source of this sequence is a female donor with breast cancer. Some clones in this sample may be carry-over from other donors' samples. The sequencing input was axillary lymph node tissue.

CDR3 nucleotide sequence: TGTGCCAGCAGCCACGGACGGAGCAATCAGCCCCAGCATTTT. Translating it yields CASSHGRSNQPQHF. The chain uses TRBV3-1 and TRBJ1-5, with unresolved D. The germline V gene has CDR1 LGHDT and CDR2 YNNKEL (reference sequence). V was clipped by 3 bases and J by 1 base, with 7 bases between them. CDR3 length equals 14 residues.